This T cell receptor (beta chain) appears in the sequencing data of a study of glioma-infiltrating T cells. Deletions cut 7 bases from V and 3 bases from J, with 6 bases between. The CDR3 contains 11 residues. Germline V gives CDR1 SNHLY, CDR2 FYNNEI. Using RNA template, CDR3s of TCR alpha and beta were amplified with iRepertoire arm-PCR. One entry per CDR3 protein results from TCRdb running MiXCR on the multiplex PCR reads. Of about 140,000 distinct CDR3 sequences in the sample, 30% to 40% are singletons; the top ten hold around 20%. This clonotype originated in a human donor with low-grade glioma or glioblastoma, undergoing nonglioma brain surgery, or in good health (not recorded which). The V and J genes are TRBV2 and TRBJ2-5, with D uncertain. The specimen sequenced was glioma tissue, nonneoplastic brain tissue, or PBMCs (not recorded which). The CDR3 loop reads CASTGEETQYF. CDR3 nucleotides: TGTGCCAGCACTGGGGAAGAGACCCAGTACTTC.